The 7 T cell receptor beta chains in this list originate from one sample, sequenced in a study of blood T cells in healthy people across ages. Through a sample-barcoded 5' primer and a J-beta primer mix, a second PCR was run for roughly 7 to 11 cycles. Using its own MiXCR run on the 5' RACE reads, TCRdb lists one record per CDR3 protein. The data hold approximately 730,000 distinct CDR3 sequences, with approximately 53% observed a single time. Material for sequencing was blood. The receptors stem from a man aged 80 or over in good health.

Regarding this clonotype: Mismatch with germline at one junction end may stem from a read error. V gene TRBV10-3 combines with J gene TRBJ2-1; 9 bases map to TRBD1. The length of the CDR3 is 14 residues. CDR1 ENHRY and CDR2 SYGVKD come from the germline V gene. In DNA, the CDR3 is TGTACCATCACCGTAGGGACAGGGCTCAATGAGCAGTTCTTC. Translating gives CTITVGTGLNEQFF.

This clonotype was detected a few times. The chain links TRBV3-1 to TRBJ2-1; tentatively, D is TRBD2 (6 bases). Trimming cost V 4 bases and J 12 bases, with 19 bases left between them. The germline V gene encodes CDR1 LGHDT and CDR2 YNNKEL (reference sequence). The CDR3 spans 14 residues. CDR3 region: CASSLILGRGVQFF. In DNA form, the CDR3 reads TGTGCCAGCAGCCTCATCCTGGGGCGGGGTGTGCAGTTCTTC.

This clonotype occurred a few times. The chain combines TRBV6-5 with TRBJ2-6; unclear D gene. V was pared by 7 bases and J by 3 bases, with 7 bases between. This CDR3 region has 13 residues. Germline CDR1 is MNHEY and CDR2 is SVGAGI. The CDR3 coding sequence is TGTGCCAGCAAGGTAGATGGGGCCAACGTCCTGACTTTC. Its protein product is CASKVDGANVLTF.

CDR3 nucleotides: TGCAGTGCCGTTGGGGCTAGCGGGAGCACAGATACGCAGTATTTT. Residues: CSAVGASGSTDTQYF. The rearrangement links TRBV20-1 to TRBJ2-3; 8 nucleotides match TRBD2. Unmatched junction bases numbered 8, after V lost 6 bases and J lost 0 bases. This CDR3 comprises 15 residues. Germline lookup yields CDR1 DFQATT and CDR2 SNEGSKA (reference sequence).

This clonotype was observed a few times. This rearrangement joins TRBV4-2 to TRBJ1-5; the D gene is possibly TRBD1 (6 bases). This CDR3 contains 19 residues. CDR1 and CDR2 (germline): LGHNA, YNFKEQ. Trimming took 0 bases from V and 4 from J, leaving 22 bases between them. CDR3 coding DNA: TGTGCCAGCAGCCAAGAAGGCGGGGTCGGGGGGCGCGGAAATCAGCCCCAGCATTTT. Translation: CASSQEGGVGGRGNQPQHF.

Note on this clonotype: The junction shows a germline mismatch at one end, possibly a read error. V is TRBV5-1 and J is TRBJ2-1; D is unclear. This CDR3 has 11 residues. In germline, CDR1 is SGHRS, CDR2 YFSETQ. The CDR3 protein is CVSRLVNEQFF. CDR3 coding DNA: TGCGTCAGCAGGTTGGTGAATGAGCAGTTCTTC.

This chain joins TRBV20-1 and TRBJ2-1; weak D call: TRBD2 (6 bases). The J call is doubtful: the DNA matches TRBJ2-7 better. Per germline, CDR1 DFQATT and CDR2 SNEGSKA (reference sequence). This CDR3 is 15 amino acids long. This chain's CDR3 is CSATRLTGEKNEQYF. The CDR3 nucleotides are TGCAGTGCTACCCGACTGACGGGAGAAAAAAATGAGCAGTACTTC.